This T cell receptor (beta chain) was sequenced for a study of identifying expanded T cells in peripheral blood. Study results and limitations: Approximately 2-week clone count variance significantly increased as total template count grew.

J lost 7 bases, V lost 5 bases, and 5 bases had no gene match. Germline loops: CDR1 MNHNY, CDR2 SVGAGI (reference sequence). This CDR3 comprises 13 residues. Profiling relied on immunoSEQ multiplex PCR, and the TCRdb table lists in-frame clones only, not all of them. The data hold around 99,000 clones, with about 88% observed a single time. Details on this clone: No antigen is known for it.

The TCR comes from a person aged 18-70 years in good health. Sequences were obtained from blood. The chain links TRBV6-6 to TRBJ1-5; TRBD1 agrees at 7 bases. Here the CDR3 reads CASSTGEWQPQHF. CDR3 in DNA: TGTGCCAGCAGTACAGGGGAATGGCAGCCCCAGCATTTT.